The 23 T cell receptor beta chains in this list originate from one sample, sequenced in a study of blood T cell repertoires in COVID-19. Only in-frame clones appear in the TCRdb table, and some are missing; sequencing was by immunoSEQ multiplex PCR. The sample lists around 300,000 clones, approximately 90% occurring once. Sequences were obtained from PBMCs or T cells enriched from blood (not recorded which). The receptors shown here come from a woman younger than 35 who had recovered from COVID-19.

The chain is built from TRBV15 and TRBJ1-4; D perhaps matches TRBD1 (5 bases). CDR3 length equals 14 residues. Per germline, CDR1 LNHNV and CDR2 YYDKDF (reference sequence). With 1 base removed from V and 3 bases from J, the gap between germline ends came to 6 bases. CDR3 amino acids: CATSRGTPNEKLFF. CDR3 in DNA: TGTGCCACCAGCAGAGGGACACCTAATGAAAAACTGTTTTTT.

The chain has TRBV2 and TRBJ2-7, with TRBD2 as a possible D gene (8 bases). The CDR3 consists of 15 residues. Germline V lookup: CDR1 SNHLY, CDR2 FYNNEI. The V gene lost 6 bases and the J gene lost 2 bases, with 17 bases spanning the gap. CDR3 protein: CASRPGRGRTYEQYF. The CDR3 DNA follows: TGTGCCAGCAGGCCCGGGAGGGGGCGTACCTACGAGCAGTACTTC.

The genes are TRBV2 and TRBJ2-1; TRBD2 matches 8 bases. V trimming: 6 bases; J trimming: 6 bases; junction bases outside the gene matches: 7. The CDR3 runs 14 residues. Germline loops: CDR1 SNHLY, CDR2 FYNNEI. The DNA of the CDR3 is TGTGCCAGCAGGCGAGCGGGGGCCCGCAATGAGCAGTTCTTC. As protein: CASRRAGARNEQFF.

V gene TRBV15 combines with J gene TRBJ1-4, with unresolved D. CDR3 length: 16 residues. Germline-derived CDR1 and CDR2 are LNHNV and YYDKDF (reference sequence). V dropped 5 bases and J dropped 0 bases, with 13 bases sitting between them. This chain's CDR3 is CATSPPPGSTNEKLFF. CDR3 DNA: TGTGCCACCAGCCCCCCCCCGGGGTCAACTAATGAAAAACTGTTTTTT.

CDR3 sequence reads: CASSVAPQETETQYF. CDR3 coding DNA: TGTGCCAGCAGCGTAGCCCCGCAGGAAACGGAGACCCAGTACTTC. The rearrangement links TRBV9 to TRBJ2-5; no clear D. This CDR3 contains 15 residues. The germline V gene has CDR1 SGDLS and CDR2 YYNGEE. V was shortened by 0 bases and J by 5 bases, with 14 bases between the two germline ends.

Details on this clone: The same CDR3 is also encoded by other DNA sequences in this sample. The rearrangement joins TRBV5-1 to TRBJ2-7; 9 nucleotides match TRBD1. The CDR3 is 14 residues long. Trimming cost V 3 bases and J 2 bases; bases outside gene matches: 3. In germline, CDR1 is SGHRS, CDR2 YFSETQ. The CDR3 sequence is CASSSTGGPYEQYF. CDR3 sequence (DNA): TGCGCCAGCAGCTCGACAGGGGGACCCTACGAGCAGTACTTC.

The chain is built from TRBV5-4 and TRBJ2-5; tentative D call: TRBD2 (6 bases). The V and J ends lost 0 bases and 9 bases respectively, with 15 bases between them. CDR1 and CDR2 from the germline V gene are SGHNT and YYREEE (reference sequence). CDR3 length equals 14 residues. The DNA for the CDR3 is TGTGCCAGCAGCTTGGCTGGGACTGGCGATCCCCAGTACTTC. Its protein product is CASSLAGTGDPQYF.

In its sample, this clone was seen many times. This chain uses TRBV11-2 with TRBJ1-1, with TRBD1 matching 9 bases. The CDR3 extends over 14 amino acids. Unmatched junction bases numbered 7, after V lost 4 bases and J lost 7 bases. Germline values: CDR1 SGHAT, CDR2 FQNNGV. The CDR3 nucleotides read TGTGCCAGCAGCTATCACAGGGGGCAGGTTGAAGCTTTCTTT. Amino acid sequence: CASSYHRGQVEAFF.

The chain uses TRBV4-1 and TRBJ2-7; D is possibly TRBD1 (7 bases). V lost 4 bases and J lost 7, with 17 bases in between. The CDR3 totals 14 residues. The V gene's germline CDR1 is MGHRA and CDR2 YSYEKL. The DNA for the CDR3 is TGCGCCAGCAGCCCCCGGGACAGCGGAGGGGAGCAGTACTTC. This encodes CASSPRDSGGEQYF.

The V gene is TRBV3-1 (or the pseudogene TRBV3-2), the J gene TRBJ1-5; D remains unclear. The CDR3 extends over 13 amino acids. Germline CDR1 LGHDT, CDR2 YNNKEL (reference sequence). Trimming cost V 2 bases and J 3 bases, with 5 bases left between them. This CDR3 reads CASSQFLNQPQHF. DNA of the CDR3: TGTGCCAGCAGCCAATTTCTCAATCAGCCCCAGCATTTT.

J is TRBJ1-1 and V is TRBV9, with D unresolved. Germline assignment: CDR1 SGDLS and CDR2 YYNGEE. Trimming pared 0 bases from V and 1 base from J, leaving 10 bases between. The length of the CDR3 is 15 residues. The CDR3 DNA reads TGTGCCAGCAGCGTAGATGTTCTTCCGAACACTGAAGCTTTCTTT. Residues: CASSVDVLPNTEAFF.

The chain uses TRBV6-1 and TRBJ1-1; 7 nucleotides align to TRBD1. Germline CDR1 reads MNHNS; CDR2 reads SASEGT. The CDR3 consists of 13 residues. Losses at the gene ends were 1 base for V and 8 bases for J; bases not matched to a gene: 4. CDR3 coding DNA: TGTGCCAGCAGTGAAGGGACAGGAGGCGAAGCTTTCTTT. Amino acid sequence: CASSEGTGGEAFF.

The chain is built from TRBV19 and TRBJ1-5, with 8 nucleotides matching TRBD1. CDR3 size: 15 residues. V lost 3 bases and J lost 7; bases outside the gene matches: 8. The germline CDR1 and CDR2 sequences are LNHDA and SQIVND (reference sequence). The CDR3 protein is CASSIVRGPGQPQHF. DNA for the CDR3: TGTGCCAGTAGTATTGTCAGGGGGCCTGGGCAGCCCCAGCATTTT.

The V gene is TRBV19, the J gene TRBJ2-7; D perhaps matches TRBD2 (6 bases). The CDR3 covers 17 residues. V shed 0 bases and J shed 5 bases, with 20 bases lying between them. Germline V CDR1 and CDR2: LNHDA, SQIVND (reference sequence). CDR3 sequence reads: CASSIDRGKGRGNEQYF. CDR3 nucleotide sequence: TGTGCCAGTAGTATAGATCGCGGGAAGGGACGAGGGAACGAGCAGTACTTC.

The rearrangement joins TRBV14 to TRBJ2-2; TRBD2 matches at 8 bases. With 7 bases clipped from V and 3 bases from J, the junction kept 10 bases outside the gene matches. From germline, CDR1 is SGHDN and CDR2 FVKESK. The CDR3 runs 16 residues. The CDR3 nucleotides read TGTGCCAGCAAGGACCTCGGGGGGGCCTACACCGGGGAGCTGTTTTTT. Protein product: CASKDLGGAYTGELFF. The full variable domain, rest sourced from reference TRBV14 and TRBJ2-2, is EAGVTQFPSHSVIEKGQTVTLRCDPISGHDNLYWYRRVMGKEIKFLLHFVKESKQDESGMPNNRFLAERTGGTYSTLKVQPAELEDSGVYFCASKDLGGAYTGELFFGEGSRLTVL.

V usage is TRBV7-9 and J usage is TRBJ1-4, with 8 nucleotides matching TRBD1. The trim removed 4 bases at V and 0 bases at J, leaving 10 bases unmatched. Per germline, CDR1 SEHNR and CDR2 FQNEAQ (reference sequence). There are 18 residues in the CDR3. The CDR3 DNA is TGTGCCAGCAGCTCCGGGACAGGAGATTATGCAACTAATGAAAAACTGTTTTTT. This translates into CASSSGTGDYATNEKLFF.

The CDR3 region has the DNA TGTGCCAGCAGTTTTTCCGGGGGGGCCCAAGAGACCCAGTACTTC. It is translated as CASSFSGGAQETQYF. This chain connects TRBV27 to TRBJ2-5, with 8 bases aligning to TRBD2. Per germline, CDR1 MNHEY and CDR2 SMNVEV (reference sequence). V trimming: 3 bases; J trimming: 1 base; junction bases outside the gene matches: 4. This CDR3 is 15 amino acids long.

The chain couples TRBV3-1 (or the pseudogene TRBV3-2) to TRBJ2-5, with 7 bases matching TRBD2. CDR3 length: 16 amino acids. J was trimmed by 2 bases and V by 8 bases; bases with no gene match: 14. Germline CDR1 reads LGHDT; CDR2 reads YNNKEL (reference sequence). Here the CDR3 reads CASLGAGERGQETQYF. Here the CDR3 DNA reads TGTGCCAGCCTCGGGGCGGGAGAACGCGGACAAGAGACCCAGTACTTC.

The chain has TRBV5-4 and TRBJ1-1, with a tentative D call TRBD1 (5 bases). Trimming cost V 1 base and J 5 bases, with 12 bases left between them. CDR1 and CDR2 from the germline V gene are SGHNT and YYREEE (reference sequence). CDR3 size: 14 residues. CDR3: CASSLPTAGTEAFF. DNA for the CDR3: TGTGCCAGCAGCTTGCCGACAGCGGGGACTGAAGCTTTCTTT.

The chain employs TRBV3-1 (or the pseudogene TRBV3-2) and TRBJ2-3; no firm D call. The V gene lost 0 bases and the J gene lost 5 bases, with 6 bases spanning the gap. The germline V gene has CDR1 LGHDT and CDR2 YNNKEL (reference sequence). The CDR3 consists of 13 residues. Written as DNA, the CDR3 is TGTGCCAGCAGCCAAGATCTTAGAGATACGCAGTATTTT. Encoded protein: CASSQDLRDTQYF.

The gene calls are TRBV4-1 and TRBJ2-1; D gene uncertain. The CDR3 contains 17 residues. Trimming took 1 base from V and 6 from J, leaving 19 bases between them. CDR1 MGHRA and CDR2 YSYEKL come from the germline V gene. The CDR3: CASSQVLSVVVGNEQFF. The CDR3 bases are TGCGCCAGCAGCCAAGTTCTGAGCGTGGTCGTAGGCAATGAGCAGTTCTTC.

Here the CDR3 reads CASSEFGGAVGQPQHF. The CDR3 nucleotides read TGTGCCAGCAGTGAGTTCGGCGGGGCTGTCGGTCAGCCCCAGCATTTT. This chain links TRBV6-1 with TRBJ1-5; a weak D match, TRBD1 (5 bases). CDR3 length: 16 amino acids. V lost 3 bases, J lost 6 bases, and 18 bases lay in between. CDR1 and CDR2 (germline): MNHNS, SASEGT.

The chain is built from TRBV12-3 or TRBV12-4 and TRBJ1-2; D ambiguous. The CDR3 is 13 residues long. V lost 1 base, J lost 4 bases, and 7 bases lay in between. The chain's CDR3 is CASSLDRRYGYTF. In DNA, the CDR3 is TGTGCCAGCAGTTTAGACAGACGCTATGGCTACACCTTC.